Listed here is a single T cell receptor (beta chain). Its antigen is not identified. While the first cohort had some 700 subjects, the donors belonged to the separate validation cohort of more than 95 subjects. This sample stems from a study of cytomegalovirus exposure and HLA in healthy donors. Study overall: The 120 or so validation repertoires used a platform that matched the one used for the approximately 610 first-cohort repertoires, as a later analysis reported. Broader study findings: The study flagged about 150 TCR beta chains as cytomegalovirus-associated. High sensitivity and specificity were reportedly achieved when the classifier diagnosed cytomegalovirus status.

TCRdb's copy holds only in-frame clones and misses some; the assay was immunoSEQ multiplex PCR. Altogether some 120,000 clones are present, about 87% being singletons, with the ten largest covering under 2%. This sequence originates from a woman between 18 and 30 years old in good health and CMV-seronegative. Sequences were obtained from PBMCs.

CDR3 residues: CASHSGGAGSEQYF. DNA of the CDR3: TGTGCCAGCCATAGCGGGGGGGCCGGCTCCGAGCAGTACTTC. The chain couples TRBV2 to TRBJ2-7; 11 bases fit TRBD2. V lost 8 bases and J lost 6; bases outside the gene matches: 9. The V gene's germline CDR1 is SNHLY and CDR2 FYNNEI. The CDR3 length is 14 residues.